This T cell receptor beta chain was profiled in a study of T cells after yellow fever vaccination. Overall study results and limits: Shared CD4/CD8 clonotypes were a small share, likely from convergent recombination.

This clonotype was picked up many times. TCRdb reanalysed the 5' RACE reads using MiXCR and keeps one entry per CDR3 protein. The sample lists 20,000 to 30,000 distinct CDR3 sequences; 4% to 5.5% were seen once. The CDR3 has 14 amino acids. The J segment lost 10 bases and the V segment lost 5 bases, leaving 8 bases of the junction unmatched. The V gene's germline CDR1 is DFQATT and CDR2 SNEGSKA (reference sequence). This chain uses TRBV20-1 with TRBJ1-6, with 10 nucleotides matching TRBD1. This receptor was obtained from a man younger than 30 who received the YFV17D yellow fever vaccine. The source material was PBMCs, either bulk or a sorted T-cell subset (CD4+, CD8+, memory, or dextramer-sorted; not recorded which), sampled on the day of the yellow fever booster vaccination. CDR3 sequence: CSAGRDRGGSPLHF. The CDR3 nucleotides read TGCAGTGCTGGCCGGGACAGGGGTGGATCACCCCTCCACTTT.